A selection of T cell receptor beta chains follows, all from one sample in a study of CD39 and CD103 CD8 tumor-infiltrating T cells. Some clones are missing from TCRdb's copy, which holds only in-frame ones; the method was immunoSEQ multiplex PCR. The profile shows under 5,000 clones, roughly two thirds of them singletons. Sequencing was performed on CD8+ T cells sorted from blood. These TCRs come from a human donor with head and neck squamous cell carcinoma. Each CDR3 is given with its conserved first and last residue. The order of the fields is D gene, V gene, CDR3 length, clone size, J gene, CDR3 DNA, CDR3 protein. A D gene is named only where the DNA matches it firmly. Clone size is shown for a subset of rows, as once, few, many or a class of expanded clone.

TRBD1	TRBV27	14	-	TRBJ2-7	TGTGCCAGCAGTCTAAGGACAGGGGGCCACGAGCAGTACTTC	CASSLRTGGHEQYF
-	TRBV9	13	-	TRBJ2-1	TGTGCCAGCAGCGTCGGACAGTACAATGAGCAGTTCTTC	CASSVGQYNEQFF
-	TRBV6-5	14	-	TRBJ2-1	TGTGCCAGCAGTTACGCGGGCCGCTTCAATGAGCAGTTCTTC	CASSYAGRFNEQFF
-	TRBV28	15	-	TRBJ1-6	TGTGCCAGCCTCCTGGGGGAGGCAGCTAATTCACCCCTCCACTTT	CASLLGEAANSPLHF
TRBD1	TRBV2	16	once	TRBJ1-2	TGTGCCAGCAGTGATGTTGGACAGGCCAGATACTATGGCTACACCTTC	CASSDVGQARYYGYTF
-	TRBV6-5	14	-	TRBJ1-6	TGTGCCAGCACCACGGACAGCCTTCCTCCACCCCTCCACTTT	CASTTDSLPPPLHF
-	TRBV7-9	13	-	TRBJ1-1	TGTGCCAGCATAGCACCGCGGAACACTGAAGCTTTCTTT	CASIAPRNTEAFF
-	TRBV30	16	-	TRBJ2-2	TGTGCCTGGAGTGTAGGGGCAGTCTTTGGGGCCGGGGAGCTGTTTTTT	CAWSVGAVFGAGELFF
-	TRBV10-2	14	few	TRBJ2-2	TGCGCCAGCAGTGACCAGGGGGGCACCGGGGAGCTGTTTTTT	CASSDQGGTGELFF
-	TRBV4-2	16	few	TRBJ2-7	TGTGCCAGCAGCCAAGATACGGGGGACAGCTCCTACGAGCAGTACTTC	CASSQDTGDSSYEQYF
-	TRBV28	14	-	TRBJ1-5	TGTGCCAGCAGTCAAAGGGGGGGATGGCAGCCCCAGCATTTT	CASSQRGGWQPQHF
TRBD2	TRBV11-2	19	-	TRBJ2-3	TGTGCCAGCAGCCTAAGAAAACCTAGCGGGGGTTCTAGCACAGATACGCAGTATTTT	CASSLRKPSGGSSTDTQYF
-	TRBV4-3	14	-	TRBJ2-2	TGCGCCAGCAGCCAAGTTCTTGGGGCTTCTGGGCTGTTTTTT	CASSQVLGASGLFF
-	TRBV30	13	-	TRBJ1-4	TGTGCCTGGAGAAGGCAGGGTGGTGAAAAACTGTTTTTT	CAWRRQGGEKLFF
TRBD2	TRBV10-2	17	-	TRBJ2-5	TGCGCCAGCAGTGACCCCGGTAGGTTAGCGGGGGAGAAGACCCAGTACTTC	CASSDPGRLAGEKTQYF
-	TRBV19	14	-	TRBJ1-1	TGTGCCAGTAGTATAGGGGAGGGTAGCACTGAAGCTTTCTTT	CASSIGEGSTEAFF
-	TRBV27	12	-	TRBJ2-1	TGTGCCAGCAGTTTACTAGGAGATGAGCAGTTCTTC	CASSLLGDEQFF
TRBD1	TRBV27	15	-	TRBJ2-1	TGTGCCAGCGCCCTTTCCGGGACAGTTTACAATGAGCAGTTCTTC	CASALSGTVYNEQFF
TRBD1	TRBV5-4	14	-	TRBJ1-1	TGTGCCAGCAGCTTGGGGACAGGGTACACTGAAGCTTTCTTT	CASSLGTGYTEAFF
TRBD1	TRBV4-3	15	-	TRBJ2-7	TGCGCCAGCAGCCTAGAGAGGACAGGGCCCTACGAGCAGTACTTC	CASSLERTGPYEQYF
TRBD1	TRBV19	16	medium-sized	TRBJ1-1	TGTGCCAGTAGTCCGCGACAGGGGGCGCGGAACACTGAAGCTTTCTTT	CASSPRQGARNTEAFF
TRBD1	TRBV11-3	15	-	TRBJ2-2	TGTGCCAGCAGCTCTTACAGGGGGAGCACCGGGGAGCTGTTTTTT	CASSSYRGSTGELFF
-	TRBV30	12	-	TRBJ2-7	TGTGCCTGGAGTAGAGTGTCCTACGAGCAATACTTC	CAWSRVSYEQYF
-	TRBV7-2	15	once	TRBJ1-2	TGTGCCAGCAGTCAACGCCGGGTCCGCCACTATGGCTACACCTTC	CASSQRRVRHYGYTF
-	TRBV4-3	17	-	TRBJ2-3	TGCGCCAGCAGCCAAGGGGTCGAGGATTGGGTCACAGATACGCAGTATTTT	CASSQGVEDWVTDTQYF
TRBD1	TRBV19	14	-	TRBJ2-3	TGTGCCAGTAGCCACCAGGGGGCCGCAGATACGCAGTATTTT	CASSHQGAADTQYF
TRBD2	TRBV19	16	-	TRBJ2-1	TGTGCCAGTAGTATATCCACGGGGGGGGTATACAATGAGCAGTTCTTC	CASSISTGGVYNEQFF
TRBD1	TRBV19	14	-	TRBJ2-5	TGTGCCAGTAGTATACGACAGGGAATAGAGACCCAGTACTTC	CASSIRQGIETQYF
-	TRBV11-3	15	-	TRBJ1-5	TGTGCCAGCAGCTTAGTTTTATATAGCAATCAGCCCCAGCATTTT	CASSLVLYSNQPQHF
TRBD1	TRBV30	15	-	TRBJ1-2	TGTGCCTGGAGTGAAGAGGAGACAGGGTTCTATGGCTACACCTTC	CAWSEEETGFYGYTF
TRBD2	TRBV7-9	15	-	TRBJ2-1	TGTGCCAGCAGCTTACCCCGGGGGGGCTACAATGAGCAGTTCTTC	CASSLPRGGYNEQFF
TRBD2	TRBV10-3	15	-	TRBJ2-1	TGTGCCATCAGTGAGCCGGGAGGGTCCTACAATGAGCAGTTCTTC	CAISEPGGSYNEQFF
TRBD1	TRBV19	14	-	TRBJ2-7	TGTGCCAGTAAACCGGACAGGGATCGCTACGAGCAGTACTTC	CASKPDRDRYEQYF
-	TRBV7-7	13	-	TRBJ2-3	TGTGCTAGCAGCTTGGCGGGACGACATACGCAGTATTTT	CASSLAGRHTQYF
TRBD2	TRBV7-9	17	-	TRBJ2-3	TGTGCCAGCACCCAAGGACTAGCGGGGGGTGGCGCAGATACGCAGTATTTT	CASTQGLAGGGADTQYF
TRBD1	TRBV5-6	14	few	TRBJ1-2	TGTGCCAGCAGATTTCAGGGGGCGCGGGTTGGCTACACCTTC	CASRFQGARVGYTF
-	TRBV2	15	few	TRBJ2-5	TGTGCCAGCAGTGATTGGTCTAGTGGATATGAGACCCAGTACTTC	CASSDWSSGYETQYF
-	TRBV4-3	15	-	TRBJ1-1	TGCGCCAGCAGCCAAGAAGGACTCCTGAACACTGAAGCTTTCTTT	CASSQEGLLNTEAFF
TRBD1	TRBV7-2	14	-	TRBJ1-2	TGTGCCAGCAGCTTACCCGGGACAGCCTATGGCTACACCTTC	CASSLPGTAYGYTF
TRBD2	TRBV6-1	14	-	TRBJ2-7	TGTGCCAGCAGCGGGGGGGTCAACTCCTACGAGCAGTACTTC	CASSGGVNSYEQYF
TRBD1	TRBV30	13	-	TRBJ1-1	TGTGCCTGGGAGACAGGGATGGGCACTGAAGCTTTCTTT	CAWETGMGTEAFF
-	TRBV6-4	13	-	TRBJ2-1	TGTGCCAGCAGTGACTCGATAGGGGATGAGCAGTTCTTC	CASSDSIGDEQFF
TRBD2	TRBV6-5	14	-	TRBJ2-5	TGTGCCAGCAGGTGGGCGGGGGGCCAAGAGACCCAGTACTTC	CASRWAGGQETQYF
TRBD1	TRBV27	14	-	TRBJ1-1	TGTGCCAGCAGACGGACAGGGCCTCTCACTGAAGCTTTCTTT	CASRRTGPLTEAFF
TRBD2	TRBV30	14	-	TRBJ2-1	TGTGCCTGGAGTGTTAGCGGGGGTTTTGATGAGCAGTTCTTC	CAWSVSGGFDEQFF
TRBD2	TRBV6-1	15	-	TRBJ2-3	TGTGCCAGCAGTGAACCAGCGGGAGGCACAGATACGCAGTATTTT	CASSEPAGGTDTQYF
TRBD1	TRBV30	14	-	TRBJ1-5	TGTGCCTGGAGTCGAGGACAGGGCCTTCAGCCCCAGCATTTT	CAWSRGQGLQPQHF
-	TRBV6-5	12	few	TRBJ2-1	TGTGCCAGCAGGACAGGCTACAATGAGCAGTTCTTC	CASRTGYNEQFF
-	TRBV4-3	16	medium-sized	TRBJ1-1	TGCGCCAGCAGCCAAGAATCTTCCGGGTTTTATGCTGAAGCTTTCTTT	CASSQESSGFYAEAFF
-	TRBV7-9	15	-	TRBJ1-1	TGTGCCAGCAGCTTAGAGGGGGGGAGGGGGACTGAAGCTTTCTTT	CASSLEGGRGTEAFF
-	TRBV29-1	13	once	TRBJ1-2	TGCAGCGTTGAAGGGGCAGGGTACGATGGCTACACCTTC	CSVEGAGYDGYTF
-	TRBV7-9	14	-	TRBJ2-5	TGTGCCAGCAGCTTAGTCACAGGGTTGGAGACCCAGTACTTC	CASSLVTGLETQYF
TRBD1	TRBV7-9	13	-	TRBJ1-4	TGTGCCAGCAGCTTATGGACAGGGGAAAAACTGTTTTTT	CASSLWTGEKLFF
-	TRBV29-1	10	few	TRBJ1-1	TGCAGCGTTTGGAGCACTGAAGCTTTCTTT	CSVWSTEAFF
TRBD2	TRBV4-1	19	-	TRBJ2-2	TGCGCCAGCAGCCAAGAATCGCTCGGGGAGGGCCCGAACACCGGGGAGCTGTTTTTT	CASSQESLGEGPNTGELFF